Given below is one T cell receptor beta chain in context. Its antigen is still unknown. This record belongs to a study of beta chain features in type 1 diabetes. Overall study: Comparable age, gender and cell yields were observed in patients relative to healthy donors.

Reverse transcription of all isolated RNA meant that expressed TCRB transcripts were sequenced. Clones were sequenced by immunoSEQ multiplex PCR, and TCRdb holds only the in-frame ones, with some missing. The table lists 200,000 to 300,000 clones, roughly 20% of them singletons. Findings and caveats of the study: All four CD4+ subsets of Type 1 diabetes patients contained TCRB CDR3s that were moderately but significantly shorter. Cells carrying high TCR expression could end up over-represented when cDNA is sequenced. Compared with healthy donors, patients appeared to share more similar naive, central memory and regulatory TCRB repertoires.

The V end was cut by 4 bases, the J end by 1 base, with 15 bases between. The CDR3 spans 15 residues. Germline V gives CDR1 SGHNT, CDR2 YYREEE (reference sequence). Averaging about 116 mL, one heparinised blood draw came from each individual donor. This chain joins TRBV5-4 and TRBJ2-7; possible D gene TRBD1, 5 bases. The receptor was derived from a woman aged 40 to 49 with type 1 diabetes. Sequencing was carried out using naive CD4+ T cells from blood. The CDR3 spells CASSQAEGVSYEQYF. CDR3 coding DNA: TGTGCCAGCAGCCAAGCCGAAGGGGTTTCCTACGAGCAGTACTTC.